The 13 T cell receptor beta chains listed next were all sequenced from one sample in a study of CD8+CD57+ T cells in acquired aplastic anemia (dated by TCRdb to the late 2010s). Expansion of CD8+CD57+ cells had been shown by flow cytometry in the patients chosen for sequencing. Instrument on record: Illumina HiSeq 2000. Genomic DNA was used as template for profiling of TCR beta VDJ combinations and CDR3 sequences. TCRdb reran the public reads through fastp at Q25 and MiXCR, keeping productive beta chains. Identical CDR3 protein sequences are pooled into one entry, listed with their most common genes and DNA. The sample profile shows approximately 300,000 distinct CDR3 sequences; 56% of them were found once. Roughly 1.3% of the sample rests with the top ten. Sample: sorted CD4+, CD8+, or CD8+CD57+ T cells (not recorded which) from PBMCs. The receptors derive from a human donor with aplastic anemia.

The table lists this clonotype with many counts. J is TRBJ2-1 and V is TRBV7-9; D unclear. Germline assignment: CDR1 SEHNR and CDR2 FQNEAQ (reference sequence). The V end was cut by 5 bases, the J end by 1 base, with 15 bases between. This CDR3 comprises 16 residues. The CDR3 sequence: CASSPLGYWSYNEQFF. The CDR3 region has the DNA TGTGCCAGCAGCCCCTTGGGTTATTGGTCCTACAATGAGCAGTTCTTC.

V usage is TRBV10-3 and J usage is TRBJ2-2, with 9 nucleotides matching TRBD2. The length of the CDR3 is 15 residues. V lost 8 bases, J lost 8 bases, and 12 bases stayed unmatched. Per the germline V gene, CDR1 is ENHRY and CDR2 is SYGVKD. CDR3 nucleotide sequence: TGTGCCATCTCGGAACTAGCGGGTAATGAGGGGGAGCTGTTTTTT. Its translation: CAISELAGNEGELFF.

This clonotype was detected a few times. The CDR3 loop reads CAISLLGSDEDTQYF. The CDR3 DNA follows: TGTGCCATCAGCTTATTAGGCAGTGATGAAGATACGCAGTATTTT. The chain has TRBV10-3 and TRBJ2-3; D not resolved. The CDR3 sequence is 15 residues long. Trimming stripped 6 bases from V and 5 bases from J, with 18 bases between. Germline values: CDR1 ENHRY, CDR2 SYGVKD.

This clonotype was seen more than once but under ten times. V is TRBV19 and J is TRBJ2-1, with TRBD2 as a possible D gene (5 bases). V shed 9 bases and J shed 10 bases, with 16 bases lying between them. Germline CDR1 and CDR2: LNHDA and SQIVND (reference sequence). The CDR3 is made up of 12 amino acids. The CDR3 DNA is TGTGCCAGCGCATTCCTAGCAGGCGAGCAGTTCTTC. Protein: CASAFLAGEQFF.

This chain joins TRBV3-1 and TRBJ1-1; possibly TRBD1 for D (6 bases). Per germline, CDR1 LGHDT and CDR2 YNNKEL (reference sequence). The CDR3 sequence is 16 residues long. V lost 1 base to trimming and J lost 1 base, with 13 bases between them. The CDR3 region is CASSQGTGITNTEAFF. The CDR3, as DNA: TGTGCCAGCAGCCAAGGTACAGGGATTACGAACACTGAAGCTTTCTTT. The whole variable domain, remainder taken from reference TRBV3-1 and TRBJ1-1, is DTAVSQTPKYLVTQMGNDKSIKCEQNLGHDTMYWYKQDSKKFLKIMFSYNNKELIINETVPNRFSPKSPDKAHLNLHINSLELGDSAVYFCASSQGTGITNTEAFFGQGTRLTVV.

The CDR3: CASSVGLAGEPGDTQYF. The CDR3 nucleotides are TGTGCCAGCAGCGTGGGACTAGCGGGGGAGCCTGGGGATACGCAGTATTTT. This chain joins TRBV9 and TRBJ2-3, with 14 bases identical to TRBD2. The CDR3 covers 17 residues. Per the germline V gene, CDR1 is SGDLS and CDR2 is YYNGEE. With 2 bases clipped from V and 6 bases from J, the junction kept 8 bases outside the gene matches.

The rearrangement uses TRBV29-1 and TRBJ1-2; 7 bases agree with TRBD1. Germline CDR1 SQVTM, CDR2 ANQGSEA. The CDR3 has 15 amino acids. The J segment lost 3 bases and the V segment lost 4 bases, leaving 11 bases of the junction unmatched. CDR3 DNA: TGCAGCGTTGGAAACAGGAGGGGGCTTGACTATGGCTACACCTTC. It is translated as CSVGNRRGLDYGYTF.

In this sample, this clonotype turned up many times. The chain's CDR3 is CASSPETGDQPQHF. The CDR3 DNA follows: TGTGCCAGCTCACCAGAGACAGGAGATCAGCCCCAGCATTTT. The V and J genes are TRBV18 and TRBJ1-5; D is perhaps TRBD1 (6 bases). Germline V gene data show CDR1 as KGHSH and CDR2 as LQKENI. V lost 2 bases to trimming and J lost 5 bases, with 10 bases between them. The CDR3 has 14 amino acids.

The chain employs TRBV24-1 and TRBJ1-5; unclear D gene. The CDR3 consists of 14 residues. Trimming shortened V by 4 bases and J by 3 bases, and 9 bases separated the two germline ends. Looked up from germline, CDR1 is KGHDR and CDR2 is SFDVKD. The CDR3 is CATSEYDTNQPQHF. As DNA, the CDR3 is TGTGCCACCAGTGAATATGACACCAATCAGCCCCAGCATTTT.

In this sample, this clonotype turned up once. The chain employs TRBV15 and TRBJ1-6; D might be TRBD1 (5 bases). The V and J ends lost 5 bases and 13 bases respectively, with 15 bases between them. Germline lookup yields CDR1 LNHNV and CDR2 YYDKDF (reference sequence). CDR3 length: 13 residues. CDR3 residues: CATSGPSWGPLHF. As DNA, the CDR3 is TGTGCCACCAGCGGCCCCTCTTGGGGCCCCCTCCACTTT.

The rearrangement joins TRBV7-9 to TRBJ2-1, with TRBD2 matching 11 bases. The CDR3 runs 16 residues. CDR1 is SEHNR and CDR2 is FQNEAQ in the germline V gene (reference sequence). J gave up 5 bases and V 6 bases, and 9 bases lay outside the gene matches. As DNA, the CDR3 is TGTGCCAGCAGTCGGACCGGGACTAGCGGCCACAATGAGCAGTTCTTC. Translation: CASSRTGTSGHNEQFF.

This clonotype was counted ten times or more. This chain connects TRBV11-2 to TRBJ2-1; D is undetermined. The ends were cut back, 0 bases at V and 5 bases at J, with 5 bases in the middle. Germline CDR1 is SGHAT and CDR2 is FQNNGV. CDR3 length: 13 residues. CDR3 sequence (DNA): TGTGCCAGCAGCTTAGACTACAACAATGAGCAGTTCTTC. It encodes CASSLDYNNEQFF.

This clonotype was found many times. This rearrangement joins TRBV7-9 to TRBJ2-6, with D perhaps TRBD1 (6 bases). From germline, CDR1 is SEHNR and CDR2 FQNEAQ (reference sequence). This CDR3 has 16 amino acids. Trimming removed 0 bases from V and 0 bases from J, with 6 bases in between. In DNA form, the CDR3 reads TGTGCCAGCAGCTTAGCAGGGGGCTCTGGGGCCAACGTCCTGACTTTC. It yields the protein CASSLAGGSGANVLTF.